The source of this TCR beta chain is a study of blood T cell repertoires in COVID-19 (dated by TCRdb to 2018 to 2021). In terms of the full investigation: Collaborator samples came from the United States, Italy and Spain and covered acute and convalescent phases of COVID-19. Samples were obtained from the ongoing ImmuneRACE study (first 160 participants) and from 1,200 or so subjects provided by 6 global collaborators. The dataset comprised deeply sampled blood TCRbeta repertoires from subjects exposed to, actively infected with, or recovered from COVID-19. Nearly every sample came with metadata listing a de-identified subject ID, COVID-19 status, age in years and sex. The repertoires were made available in a free public database intended to serve as a resource for research on the immune response to SARS-CoV-2. Where available, HLA class I and class II types were taken from metadata supplied by the sample provider and were not determined by assay-based typing. The prospective study material was composed of cDNA or gDNA derived from T cells, B-cell-depleted T cells, or PBMCs. Here is what the overall study found, with its caveats: How much clinical and demographic metadata was included differed by source and by participant, and the metadata was provided uncurated.

TCRbeta CDR3 regions were amplified from genomic DNA by means of the immunoSEQ Assay, a bias-controlled multiplex PCR. Per the authors' processing: The number of nucleated cells in each sample was estimated from the amplification of reference gene primers within the assay. Sequence reads were collapsed and filtered to measure the absolute abundance of every unique TCRbeta CDR3 rearrangement. For each sample, productive Simpson clonality was calculated as the square root of Simpson's diversity index over productive rearrangements. The table comes from immuneACCESS by way of TCRdb, which keeps in-frame sequences with V and J called. Part of the clones is missing from these tables; in studies checked, under half for an unresolved V gene and the rest for unknown reasons. D and trimming come from the DNA, and the V and J calls and clone size come from that table. Present in this sample are approximately 36,000 clones, around nine tenths of which were seen just once. The ten largest clones add up to about 2.1% of the sample.

Whole blood was collected in K2EDTA tubes by collaborating institutions according to the institutions' own protocols. Collaborator samples were shipped for TCRbeta analysis as frozen whole blood, isolated PBMCs, or DNA extracted from either sample type. Of note for this clone: The specificity of this receptor is unknown. Per-base qualities were not stored, and no clone one base away is much larger.

CDR1 MNHEY and CDR2 SVGAGI are derived from the germline V gene. Unmatched junction bases come to 9, with V trimmed by 6 bases and J by 4 bases. The CDR3, from cysteine to phenylalanine, totals 15 residues. Only the CDR3 DNA stays, 45 bases, in frame from base 1. This TCR derives from a human donor in a cohort sampled during active COVID-19. The chain employs TRBV6-5 and TRBJ2-1; 7 nucleotides in the junction match TRBD2. Sequencing was done on a sample of peripheral blood. The sequence in DNA is TGTGCCAGCAGGATGGGGGGGGTCGGATACAATGAGCAGTTCTTC. This codes for CASRMGGVGYNEQFF.